This T cell receptor beta chain derives from a study of cytomegalovirus exposure and HLA in healthy donors. Here immunoSEQ multiplex PCR was the method, and the copy in TCRdb shows in-frame clones only, minus some. The profile shows over 200,000 clones, almost 90% of them singletons. A few counts support this clone. Antigen: not known. Germline V CDR1 and CDR2: SNHLY, FYNNEI. Trimming took 8 bases from V and 1 from J, leaving 12 bases between them. This CDR3 is built from 14 residues. Separation from the approximately 660-subject first cohort characterized the roughly 130-subject validation cohort, to which the donors belonged. Findings and caveats of the study: That first-cohort TCR clusters tended to co-occur in the 120 or so validation repertoires was found in a later analysis. Specificity for CMV antigens was confirmed in vitro for a few of the CMV-associated chains. Reports described diagnosis of cytomegalovirus status by the classifier as highly specific and sensitive.

The sample taken for sequencing was PBMCs. This TCR came from a woman aged 18-30 years in good health and CMV-seronegative. The chain carries TRBV2 and TRBJ2-4; a possible D gene is TRBD2 (6 bases). CDR3 nucleotides: TGTGCCAGCTCGAATGCGGGGGCCAAAAACATTCAGTACTTC. Translation: CASSNAGAKNIQYF.